These 8 T cell receptor beta chains were all obtained from the same sample, sequenced in a study of cytomegalovirus exposure and HLA in healthy donors. Method: immunoSEQ multiplex PCR; TCRdb's copy keeps in-frame clones and lacks some. The sample yields roughly 130,000 clones, almost 90% seen once. What was sequenced was PBMCs. The source is a man in his thirties or forties in good health and CMV-seronegative.

The chain is built from TRBV27 and TRBJ1-1; D remains ambiguous. The CDR3 is 13 residues long. Looked up from germline, CDR1 is MNHEY and CDR2 is SMNVEV (reference sequence). Trimming took off 5 bases at V and 1 base at J, with 8 bases between the two ends. CDR3 bases: TGTGCCAGCAGTCGACACCAGAACACTGAAGCTTTCTTT. As protein: CASSRHQNTEAFF.

The chain is built from TRBV6-6 and TRBJ1-4; D is possibly TRBD1 (6 bases). From germline, CDR1 is MNHNY and CDR2 SVGAGI (reference sequence). Trimming pared 2 bases from V and 3 bases from J, leaving 10 bases between. This CDR3 comprises 15 residues. CDR3 sequence reads: CASSYGGAPNEKLFF. The CDR3 region has the DNA TGTGCCAGCAGTTACGGGGGGGCTCCTAATGAAAAACTGTTTTTT.

J is TRBJ2-1 and V is TRBV29-1, with D tentatively TRBD2 (5 bases). The CDR3 consists of 14 residues. Per the germline V gene, CDR1 is SQVTM and CDR2 is ANQGSEA. V was clipped by 2 bases and J by 3 bases, with 11 bases between them. CDR3: CSVEFRGLYNEQFF. CDR3 sequence (DNA): TGCAGCGTTGAATTCCGCGGGCTCTACAATGAGCAGTTCTTC.

This clone was counted between two and nine times. The chain uses TRBV25-1 and TRBJ1-2; 9 nucleotides align to TRBD1. Trimming cost V 1 base and J 4 bases; bases outside gene matches: 1. CDR3 size: 14 residues. In germline, CDR1 is MGHDK, CDR2 SYGVNS. Here the CDR3 reads CASSEWGQGYGYTF. CDR3 coding DNA: TGTGCCAGCAGTGAATGGGGACAGGGCTATGGCTACACCTTC.

The chain has TRBV19 and TRBJ1-3; the D is unclear. The CDR3 is 13 amino acids. The V gene lost 8 bases and the J gene lost 0 bases, with 8 bases spanning the gap. CDR1 LNHDA and CDR2 SQIVND come from the germline V gene (reference sequence). The CDR3 bases are TGTGCCAGTGCCACCAGCTCTGGAAACACCATATATTTT. Translating gives CASATSSGNTIYF.

V is TRBV5-1 and J is TRBJ2-5; TRBD2 matches 7 bases. The CDR3 sequence is 16 residues long. The J segment lost 5 bases and the V segment lost 4 bases, leaving 14 bases of the junction unmatched. CDR1 is SGHRS and CDR2 is YFSETQ in the germline V gene. CDR3 residues: CASSNLGTTPPETQYF. Written as DNA, the CDR3 is TGCGCCAGCAGCAACCTAGGGACTACACCTCCGGAGACCCAGTACTTC. Full variable domain (outside the CDR3, taken from reference TRBV5-1 and TRBJ2-5): KAGVTQTPRYLIKTRGQQVTLSCSPISGHRSVSWYQQTPGQGLQFLFEYFSETQRNKGNFPGRFSGRQFSNSRSEMNVSTLELGDSALYLCASSNLGTTPPETQYFGPGTRLLVL.

The chain employs TRBV19 and TRBJ2-2; unclear D gene. Trimming left V 7 bases short and J 0 bases short, with 6 bases between. Looked up from germline, CDR1 is LNHDA and CDR2 is SQIVND (reference sequence). The CDR3 covers 13 residues. The CDR3: CASKLPNTGELFF. Written as DNA, the CDR3 is TGTGCCAGTAAACTTCCGAACACCGGGGAGCTGTTTTTT.

The chain uses TRBV15 and TRBJ2-7, with D possibly TRBD2 on 5 matching bases. V lost 0 bases and J 3 bases, leaving 12 bases between the germline ends. From germline, CDR1 is LNHNV and CDR2 YYDKDF (reference sequence). CDR3 length: 15 residues. CDR3 nucleotide sequence: TGTGCCACCAGCAGAGATAAGAGGGTAAACTACGAGCAGTACTTC. Translation: CATSRDKRVNYEQYF.